What follows are 25 T cell receptor beta chains derived from one specimen sequenced in a study of OX40 agonist ivuxolimab in advanced cancers. The assay was immunoSEQ multiplex PCR, and TCRdb's table has in-frame clones only and misses some. Of approximately 86,000 clones in the sample, approximately 90% were seen once. Here the sequenced sample was CD4+ or CD8+ T cells sorted from blood, taken in a trial of the OX40 agonist ivuxolimab. The receptors come from an adult with an advanced solid tumor such as melanoma, head and neck, liver or kidney cancer.

J is TRBJ2-1 and V is TRBV30; 8 nucleotides line up with TRBD1. The CDR3 covers 14 residues. Per the germline V gene, CDR1 is GTSNPN and CDR2 is SVGIG (reference sequence). The J segment lost 7 bases and the V segment lost 3 bases, leaving 8 bases of the junction unmatched. DNA for the CDR3: TGTGCCTGGAGCCCCGGGCAGGGGGCTAATGAGCAGTTCTTC. As protein: CAWSPGQGANEQFF.

The chain carries TRBV18 and TRBJ2-7; a weak D match, TRBD2 (5 bases). The V gene lost 3 bases and the J gene lost 3 bases, with 12 bases spanning the gap. The CDR3 contains 14 residues. CDR1 and CDR2 from the germline V gene are KGHSH and LQKENI. The CDR3 sequence is CASSPGGPNYEQYF. The CDR3 DNA reads as TGTGCCAGCTCACCCGGAGGACCGAACTACGAGCAGTACTTC.

The chain carries TRBV28 and TRBJ1-5; 10 bases map to TRBD1. V gave up 6 bases and J gave up 1 base; unmatched junction bases: 21. Looked up from germline, CDR1 is MDHEN and CDR2 is SYDVKM. The CDR3 loop spans 21 amino acids. CDR3 loop: CASRPLFSGTGAGLSNQPQHF. The CDR3 nucleotides read TGTGCCAGCAGGCCACTGTTTTCCGGGACAGGGGCGGGGTTGAGCAATCAGCCCCAGCATTTT.

V and J are TRBV5-4 and TRBJ2-2; the D is unclear. Germline lookup yields CDR1 SGHNT and CDR2 YYREEE (reference sequence). There are 12 residues in the CDR3. With 4 bases removed from V and 5 bases from J, the gap between germline ends came to 6 bases. CDR3 loop: CASSGRTGELFF. The CDR3 bases are TGTGCCAGCAGCGGAAGGACCGGGGAGCTGTTTTTT.

V and J are TRBV5-6 and TRBJ1-4; unclear D gene. The CDR3 is 13 residues long. Germline V gene lookup returns CDR1 SGHDT and CDR2 YYEEEE. Trimming removed 2 bases from V and 8 bases from J, with 10 bases in between. The CDR3 sequence: CASSFYRGEKLFF. CDR3 DNA: TGTGCCAGCAGCTTTTACCGAGGGGAAAAACTGTTTTTT.

The chain has TRBV2 and TRBJ1-1, with no clear D. The V and J ends lost 5 bases and 5 bases respectively, with 18 bases between them. The CDR3 runs 15 residues. CDR1 and CDR2 from the germline V gene are SNHLY and FYNNEI. CDR3 loop: CASSQEAAWGTEAFF. The CDR3 DNA reads TGTGCCAGCAGTCAAGAGGCGGCCTGGGGTACTGAAGCTTTCTTT.

V gene TRBV15 combines with J gene TRBJ1-5; no definite D call. The CDR3 runs 15 residues. Trimming took off 0 bases at V and 4 bases at J, with 10 bases between the two ends. CDR1 and CDR2 (germline): LNHNV, YYDKDF (reference sequence). Written as DNA, the CDR3 is TGTGCCACCAGCAGAGATGGAACAGATAATCAGCCCCAGCATTTT. This codes for CATSRDGTDNQPQHF.

This clone was seen more than once but under ten times. V and J are TRBV7-9 and TRBJ1-2; tentative D call: TRBD1 (5 bases). This CDR3 is 14 amino acids long. With 5 bases removed from V and 4 bases from J, the gap between germline ends came to 14 bases. Germline lookup yields CDR1 SEHNR and CDR2 FQNEAQ (reference sequence). CDR3 sequence reads: CASSPRTGPYGYTF. The CDR3 nucleotides are TGTGCCAGCAGCCCCCGGACGGGGCCCTATGGCTACACCTTC.

The CDR3 region is CASSIRGSGGLSKNIQYF. The CDR3 bases are TGTGCCAGTAGTATTCGGGGGAGCGGGGGTTTGTCCAAAAACATTCAGTACTTC. The V and J genes are TRBV19 and TRBJ2-4; TRBD2 aligns across 8 bases. The ends lost 3 bases at V and 2 bases at J; junction bases unmatched: 12. Germline CDR1 is LNHDA and CDR2 is SQIVND (reference sequence). The CDR3 sequence is 18 residues long.

A few counts support this clone. The gene calls are TRBV2 and TRBJ2-7; D is unresolved. Trimming shortened V by 6 bases and J by 2 bases, and 8 bases separated the two germline ends. In germline, CDR1 is SNHLY, CDR2 FYNNEI. The CDR3 is made up of 12 amino acids. The CDR3 DNA is TGTGCCAGCAGGAGAGAAACCTACGAGCAGTACTTC. Translated, it gives CASRRETYEQYF.

This clone appeared a single time. The chain uses TRBV28 and TRBJ2-4; D not certain. V was clipped by 8 bases and J by 5 bases, with 7 bases between them. Germline V lookup: CDR1 MDHEN, CDR2 SYDVKM. The CDR3 totals 11 residues. DNA of the CDR3: TGTGCCAGCTCTGACCAAAACATTCAGTACTTC. It yields the protein CASSDQNIQYF.

The chain recombines TRBV7-8 with TRBJ2-4, with TRBD1 identical over 8 bases. In germline, CDR1 is SGHVS, CDR2 FQNEAQ. V shed 4 bases and J 7 bases; nucleotides not matched to a gene: 6. The CDR3 covers 14 residues. The chain's CDR3 is CASSSRTGSNIQYF. The CDR3 DNA sequence: TGTGCCAGCAGCTCGCGGACAGGGAGTAACATTCAGTACTTC.

CDR3 loop: CASSQGQGTNEKLFF. The CDR3, as DNA: TGTGCCAGCAGCCAGGGACAGGGCACGAATGAAAAACTGTTTTTT. The chain carries TRBV7-8 and TRBJ1-4; 9 nucleotides agree with TRBD1. This CDR3 is built from 15 residues. Trimming cost V 5 bases and J 5 bases; bases outside gene matches: 6. Per the germline V gene, CDR1 is SGHVS and CDR2 is FQNEAQ.

The V call is TRBV9, the J call TRBJ1-4, with D possibly being TRBD1 (5 bases). With 4 bases removed from V and 5 bases from J, the gap between germline ends came to 15 bases. Germline CDR1 is SGDLS and CDR2 is YYNGEE. This CDR3 comprises 15 residues. CDR3 protein: CASSPGVIQNEKLFF. DNA for the CDR3: TGTGCCAGCAGCCCGGGGGTTATTCAGAATGAAAAACTGTTTTTT.

The J gene is TRBJ1-3, the V gene TRBV7-6; D gene ambiguous. This CDR3 region has 16 residues. V was cut by 0 bases and J by 4 bases, with 13 bases left in between. CDR1 SGHVS and CDR2 FNYEAQ come from the germline V gene. The DNA of the CDR3 is TGTGCCAGCAGCTTAGCTCCGGACGCCCCCGGAAACACCATATATTTT. Its protein product is CASSLAPDAPGNTIYF.

On this clone itself: This may arise from a read error, as a much more abundant clone is one base away. The same CDR3 also results from other DNA sequences found in this sample. The chain uses TRBV28 and TRBJ2-7; TRBD1 matches 9 bases. The CDR3 runs to 13 residues. V lost 4 bases to trimming and J lost 3 bases; unmatched junction nucleotides: 1. The germline V gene encodes CDR1 MDHEN and CDR2 SYDVKM. The CDR3 DNA reads as TGTGCCAGCAGTTCGGGACAGGGCTACGAGCAGTACTTC. Protein sequence: CASSSGQGYEQYF. Full variable domain (missing parts from reference TRBV28 and TRBJ2-7): DVKVTQSSRYLVKRTGEKVFLECVQDMDHENMFWYRQDPGLGLRLIYFSYDVKMKEKGDIPEGYSVSREKKERFSLILESASTNQTSMYLCASSSGQGYEQYFGPGTRLTVT.

The chain joins TRBV7-9 to TRBJ2-7; D is ambiguous. The CDR3 consists of 14 residues. The V gene lost 5 bases and the J gene lost 1 base, with 12 bases spanning the gap. Per the germline V gene, CDR1 is SEHNR and CDR2 is FQNEAQ (reference sequence). The CDR3 reads CASSRAPRSYEQYF. CDR3 nucleotide sequence: TGTGCCAGCAGCCGGGCCCCGAGATCCTACGAGCAGTACTTC.

The V and J genes are TRBV18 and TRBJ2-1, with D unclear. The germline V and J ends were trimmed by 2 bases and 4 bases, with 12 bases remaining between them. The CDR3 runs 15 residues. CDR1 and CDR2 from the germline V gene are KGHSH and LQKENI. In DNA form, the CDR3 reads TGTGCCAGCTCACCAATGAAGGGCCCTTACAATGAGCAGTTCTTC. This translates into CASSPMKGPYNEQFF.

The chain links TRBV6-9 to TRBJ2-7, with TRBD2 as a possible D gene (5 bases). V gave up 3 bases and J gave up 4 bases, with 16 bases separating them. The CDR3 has 15 residues. The V gene's germline CDR1 is MNHGY and CDR2 SVAAGI. This chain's CDR3 is CASSYSRTPWYEQYF. The CDR3 region has the DNA TGTGCCAGCAGTTACTCGAGGACTCCCTGGTACGAGCAGTACTTC.

V is TRBV5-1 and J is TRBJ2-7; TRBD1 matches 9 bases. The J segment lost 1 base and the V segment lost 4 bases, leaving 9 bases of the junction unmatched. Germline V CDR1 and CDR2: SGHRS, YFSETQ. The CDR3 contains 16 residues. CDR3 sequence reads: CASSGGQGQGSYEQYF. For the CDR3, the DNA is TGCGCCAGCAGCGGGGGACAGGGCCAAGGGTCCTACGAGCAGTACTTC.

Only one count was recorded for this clone. The chain has TRBV19 and TRBJ2-3, with TRBD2 as a possible D gene (6 bases). The CDR3 covers 17 residues. V gave up 5 bases and J gave up 0 bases, with 18 bases separating them. The germline gives CDR1 LNHDA, CDR2 SQIVND (reference sequence). The CDR3 reads CASSPTGAVASTDTQYF. DNA of the CDR3: TGTGCCAGTAGTCCGACGGGAGCGGTGGCTAGCACAGATACGCAGTATTTT.

The chain combines TRBV13 with TRBJ2-3, with D possibly being TRBD2 (6 bases). CDR1 is PRHDT, CDR2 FYEKMQ, per germline (reference sequence). Trimming removed 5 bases from V and 2 bases from J, with 20 bases in between. This CDR3 has 17 residues. CDR3 sequence: CASSRSFGGVVTDTQYF. The DNA for the CDR3 is TGTGCCAGCAGCCGCTCCTTTGGCGGGGTGGTCACAGATACGCAGTATTTT.

The chain joins TRBV14 to TRBJ2-3; 8 bases agree with TRBD1. The CDR3 covers 17 residues. The V gene end was trimmed by 0 bases and the J gene end by 2 bases; junction bases not matched to a gene: 7. Germline CDR1 is SGHDN and CDR2 is FVKESK. CDR3 nucleotide sequence: TGTGCCAGCAGCCAAGATCTTGGGACAGGATTCACAGATACGCAGTATTTT. Its protein is CASSQDLGTGFTDTQYF.

DNA of the CDR3: TGTGCCAGCAGCTTATCACTAGTTAGAGATGAGCAGTTCTTC. This encodes CASSLSLVRDEQFF. The genes are TRBV11-1 and TRBJ2-1; D possibly corresponds to TRBD2 (5 bases). Germline V lookup: CDR1 SGHAT, CDR2 FQDESV (reference sequence). Trimming cost V 2 bases and J 8 bases, with 13 bases left between them. The CDR3 extends over 14 amino acids.

The chain carries TRBV9 and TRBJ2-7; 8 nucleotides agree with TRBD2. Losses at the gene ends were 3 bases for V and 3 bases for J; bases not matched to a gene: 2. The CDR3 totals 13 residues. Germline-derived CDR1 and CDR2 are SGDLS and YYNGEE. The CDR3 DNA reads as TGTGCCAGCAGCGCGACTAGCGACTACGAGCAGTACTTC. This codes for CASSATSDYEQYF.